This is a list of T cell receptor beta chains from one sample in a study of beta chain features in type 1 diabetes. Sequencing used immunoSEQ multiplex PCR; TCRdb keeps in-frame clones, though not all of them. The sample holds under 250,000 clones; 12% to 15% are singletons and the top ten take roughly 0.024%. The sample was naive CD4+ T cells from blood. Receptor source: a middle-aged woman in good health. The CDR3 runs from the conserved cysteine through the conserved F or W. A D gene is named only where the DNA matches it firmly. For some rows the clone size is stated as once, few or many, or as a class when expanded; others skip it.

D | J | V | size | CDR3 | DNA
- | TRBJ1-4 | TRBV19 | - | CASSRGPGREEKLFF | TGTGCCAGTAGTCGAGGTCCAGGGCGTGAAGAAAAACTGTTTTTT
- | TRBJ1-2 | TRBV27 | few | CASSPPAGRHHGYTF | TGTGCCAGCAGTCCCCCGGCAGGGAGGCATCATGGCTACACCTTC
- | TRBJ1-2 | TRBV11-2 | few | CASSSGYYGYTF | TGTGCCAGCAGCTCGGGATACTATGGCTACACCTTC
- | TRBJ2-7 | TRBV19 | few | CATQRAGKYEQYF | TGTGCCACACAGCGGGCGGGGAAATACGAGCAGTACTTC
- | TRBJ2-1 | TRBV21-1 | many | CASSLGQTGNEQFF | TGTGCCAGCAGCCTAGGACAGACAGGGAATGAGCAGTTCTTC
- | TRBJ2-2 | TRBV2 | - | CASTLLGELFF | TGTGCCAGCACCCTCTTGGGGGAGCTGTTTTTT
TRBD2 | TRBJ2-1 | TRBV7-9 | - | CASTPSGGGSSYNEQFF | TGTGCCAGCACTCCTAGCGGGGGGGGTAGCTCCTACAATGAGCAGTTCTTC
- | TRBJ2-7 | TRBV5-1 | - | CASSFTQGSEQYF | TGCGCCAGCAGCTTTACCCAGGGGTCCGAGCAGTACTTC
TRBD2 | TRBJ2-7 | TRBV5-4 | - | CASSLAASGTLEQYF | TGTGCCAGCAGCTTGGCGGCTAGCGGGACCCTCGAGCAGTACTTC
- | TRBJ1-1 | TRBV19 | - | CASTTTLLGTEAFF | TGTGCCAGTACGACTACCCTACTCGGTACTGAAGCTTTCTTT
- | TRBJ2-7 | TRBV7-8 | - | CASREDWTYEQYF | TGTGCCAGCAGGGAGGATTGGACCTACGAGCAGTACTTC
- | TRBJ1-1 | TRBV23-1 | few | CASSHSYTEAFF | TGCGCCAGCAGTCATTCCTACACTGAAGCTTTCTTT
TRBD2 | TRBJ2-4 | TRBV13 | - | CASSPGGAHKNIQYF | TGTGCCAGCAGCCCCGGGGGGGCGCACAAAAACATTCAGTACTTC
TRBD1 | TRBJ2-5 | TRBV6-5 | - | CASRTGVQETQYF | TGTGCCAGCCGTACAGGGGTCCAAGAGACCCAGTACTTC
TRBD1 | TRBJ2-3 | TRBV23-1 | many | CASIMDRLTDTQYF | TGCGCCAGCATCATGGACAGGCTCACAGATACGCAGTATTTT
TRBD2 | TRBJ2-1 | TRBV11-2 | - | CASSFFSGGGGPYNEQFF | TGTGCCAGCAGCTTCTTTAGCGGGGGGGGAGGACCCTACAATGAGCAGTTCTTC
- | TRBJ2-7 | TRBV7-8 | few | CASSLGDGASYEQYF | TGTGCCAGCAGCTTAGGAGATGGGGCTTCCTACGAGCAGTACTTC
- | TRBJ2-7 | TRBV7-6 | - | CASSLEQGYEQYF | TGTGCCAGCAGCTTAGAACAGGGCTACGAGCAGTACTTC
- | TRBJ1-2 | TRBV6-1 | - | CASSERTAYGYTF | TGTGCCAGCAGTGAAAGGACAGCATATGGCTACACCTTC
- | TRBJ2-2 | TRBV28 | few | CASRVRLGLRGTGELFF | TGTGCCAGCAGGGTCCGCCTGGGCCTCCGTGGCACCGGGGAGCTGTTTTTT
- | TRBJ1-2 | TRBV19 | - | CASTPVLGAGGYTF | TGTGCCAGTACCCCAGTGTTGGGGGCCGGAGGCTACACCTTC
TRBD2 | TRBJ2-5 | TRBV7-2 | - | CASSFGGDYQETQYF | TGTGCCAGCAGCTTTGGGGGGGATTACCAAGAGACCCAGTACTTC
- | TRBJ2-2 | TRBV5-1 | few | CASSLGQNTGELFF | TGCGCCAGCAGCTTGGGGCAGAACACCGGGGAGCTGTTTTTT
- | TRBJ1-1 | TRBV7-2 | - | CASSLASGGGTEAFF | TGTGCCAGCAGCTTAGCGAGCGGGGGAGGGACTGAAGCTTTCTTT
TRBD2 | TRBJ2-2 | TRBV6-1 | - | CASSGTSGGAFGELFF | TGTGCCAGCAGTGGGACTAGCGGGGGGGCGTTTGGGGAGCTGTTTTTT
- | TRBJ2-1 | TRBV7-2 | - | CASSLDRGRGYNEQFF | TGTGCCAGCAGCTTAGATCGGGGCAGGGGATACAATGAGCAGTTCTTC
- | TRBJ2-1 | TRBV21-1 | - | CASSKAREIGQGRYNEQFF | TGTGCCAGCAGCAAAGCCCGGGAGATAGGACAGGGACGGTACAATGAGCAGTTCTTC
TRBD2 | TRBJ2-3 | TRBV4-3 | - | CASSQVLAGGTDTQYF | TGCGCCAGCAGCCAAGTACTAGCGGGGGGCACAGATACGCAGTATTTT
TRBD2 | TRBJ2-7 | TRBV18 | - | CASSPTSGVYEQYF | TGTGCCAGCTCACCAACTAGCGGGGTTTACGAGCAGTACTTC
- | TRBJ2-7 | TRBV23-1 | few | CASSQQTQGTDVSPNEQYF | TGCGCCAGCAGCCAACAAACGCAGGGGACCGACGTTTCCCCCAACGAGCAGTACTTC
- | TRBJ1-5 | TRBV5-4 | - | CASSSGGQGQPQHF | TGTGCCAGCAGCTCGGGGGGCCAGGGTCAGCCCCAGCATTTT
- | TRBJ2-2 | TRBV15 | - | CATSRDRNTGELFF | TGTGCCACCAGCAGGGACAGGAACACCGGGGAGCTGTTTTTT
TRBD1 | TRBJ1-5 | TRBV28 | - | CASRQGGSPGQPQHF | TGTGCCAGCAGACAGGGGGGCTCTCCCGGTCAGCCCCAGCATTTT
- | TRBJ1-2 | TRBV25-1 | few | CASSESRVDGYTF | TGTGCCAGCAGTGAATCCAGGGTTGATGGCTACACCTTC
TRBD1 | TRBJ1-1 | TRBV7-8 | - | CASSFRDSNTEAFF | TGTGCCAGCAGCTTCCGGGACAGTAACACTGAAGCTTTCTTT
- | TRBJ1-5 | TRBV6-6 | - | CASSSREGWNQPQHF | TGTGCCAGCAGTTCCCGGGAGGGGTGGAATCAGCCCCAGCATTTT
- | TRBJ2-5 | TRBV7-2 | - | CASSATPTRKYF | TGTGCCAGCAGCGCCACTCCGACGAGGAAGTACTTC
- | TRBJ1-2 | TRBV4-2 | - | CASSTQENYGYTF | TGTGCCAGCAGCACCCAGGAAAACTATGGCTACACCTTC
- | TRBJ2-3 | TRBV5-4 | few | CASIKNGPLGIDTQYF | TGTGCCAGCATCAAAAACGGGCCTCTCGGGATAGATACGCAGTATTTT
- | TRBJ2-2 | TRBV2 | few | CASSETRQHTGELFF | TGTGCCAGCAGTGAGACAAGACAGCACACCGGGGAGCTGTTTTTT
TRBD2 | TRBJ2-7 | TRBV13 | many | CASSSNLLAGEYEQYF | TGTGCCAGCAGCTCCAATCTTCTAGCGGGGGAATACGAGCAGTACTTC
- | TRBJ1-6 | TRBV9 | - | CASSVDPGMNSPLHF | TGTGCCAGCAGCGTAGACCCGGGGATGAATTCACCCCTCCACTTT